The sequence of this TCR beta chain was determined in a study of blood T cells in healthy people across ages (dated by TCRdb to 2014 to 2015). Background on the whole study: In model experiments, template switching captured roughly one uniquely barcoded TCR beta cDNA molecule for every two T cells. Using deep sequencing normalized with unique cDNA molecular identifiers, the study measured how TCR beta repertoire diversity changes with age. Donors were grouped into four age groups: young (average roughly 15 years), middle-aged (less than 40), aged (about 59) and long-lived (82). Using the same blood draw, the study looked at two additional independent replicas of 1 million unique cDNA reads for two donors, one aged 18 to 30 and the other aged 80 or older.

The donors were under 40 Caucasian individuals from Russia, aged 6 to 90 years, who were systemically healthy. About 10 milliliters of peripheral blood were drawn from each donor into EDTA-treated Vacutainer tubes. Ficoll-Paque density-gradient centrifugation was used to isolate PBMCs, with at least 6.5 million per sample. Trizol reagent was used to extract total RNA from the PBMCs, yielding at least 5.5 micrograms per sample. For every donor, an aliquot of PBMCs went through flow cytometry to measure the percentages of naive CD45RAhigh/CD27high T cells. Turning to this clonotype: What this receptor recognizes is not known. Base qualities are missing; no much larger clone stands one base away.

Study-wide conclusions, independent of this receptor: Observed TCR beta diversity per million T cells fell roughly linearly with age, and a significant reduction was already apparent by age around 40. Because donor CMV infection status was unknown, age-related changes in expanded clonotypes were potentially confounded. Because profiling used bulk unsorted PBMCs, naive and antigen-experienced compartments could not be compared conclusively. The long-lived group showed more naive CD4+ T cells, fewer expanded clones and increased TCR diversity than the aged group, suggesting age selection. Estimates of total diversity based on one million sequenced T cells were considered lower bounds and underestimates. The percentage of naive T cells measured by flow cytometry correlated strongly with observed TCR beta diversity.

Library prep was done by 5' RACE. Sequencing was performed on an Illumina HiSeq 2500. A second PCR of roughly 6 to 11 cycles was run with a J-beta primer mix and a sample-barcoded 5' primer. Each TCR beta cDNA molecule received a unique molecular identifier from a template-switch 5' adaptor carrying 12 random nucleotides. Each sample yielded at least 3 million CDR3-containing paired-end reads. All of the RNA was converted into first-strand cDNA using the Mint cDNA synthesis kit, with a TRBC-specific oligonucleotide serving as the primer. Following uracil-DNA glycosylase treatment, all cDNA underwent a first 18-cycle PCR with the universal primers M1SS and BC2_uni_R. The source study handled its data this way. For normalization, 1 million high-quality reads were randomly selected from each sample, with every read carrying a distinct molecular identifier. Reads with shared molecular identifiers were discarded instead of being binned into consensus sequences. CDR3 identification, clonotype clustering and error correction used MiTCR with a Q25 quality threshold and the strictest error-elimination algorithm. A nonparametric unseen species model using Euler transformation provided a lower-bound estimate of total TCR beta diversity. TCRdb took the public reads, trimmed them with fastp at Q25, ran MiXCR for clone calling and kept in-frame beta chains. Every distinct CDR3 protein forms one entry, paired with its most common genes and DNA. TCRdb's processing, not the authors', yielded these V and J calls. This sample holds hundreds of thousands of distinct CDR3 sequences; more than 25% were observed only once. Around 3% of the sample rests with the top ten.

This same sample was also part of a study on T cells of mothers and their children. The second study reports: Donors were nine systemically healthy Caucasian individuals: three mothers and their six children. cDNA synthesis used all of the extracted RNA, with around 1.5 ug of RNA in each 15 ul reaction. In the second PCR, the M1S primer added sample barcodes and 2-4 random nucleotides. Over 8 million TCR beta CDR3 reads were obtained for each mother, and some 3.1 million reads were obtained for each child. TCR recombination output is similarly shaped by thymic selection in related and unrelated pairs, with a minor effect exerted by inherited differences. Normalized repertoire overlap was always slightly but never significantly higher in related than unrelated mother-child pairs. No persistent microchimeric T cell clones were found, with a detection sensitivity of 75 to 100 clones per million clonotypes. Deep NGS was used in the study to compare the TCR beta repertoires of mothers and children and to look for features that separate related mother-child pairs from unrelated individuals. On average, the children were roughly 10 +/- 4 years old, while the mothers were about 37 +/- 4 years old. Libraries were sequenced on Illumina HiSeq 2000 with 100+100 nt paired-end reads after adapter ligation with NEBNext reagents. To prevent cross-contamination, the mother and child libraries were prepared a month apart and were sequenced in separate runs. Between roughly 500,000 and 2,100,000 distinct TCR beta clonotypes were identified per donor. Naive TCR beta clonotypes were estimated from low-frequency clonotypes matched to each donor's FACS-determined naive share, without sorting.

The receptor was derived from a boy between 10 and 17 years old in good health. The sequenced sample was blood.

The nucleotide sequence reads as follows: TGCAGCGTTGAGGAGGGGATCACCACTGAAGCTTTCTTT. Its translation reads: CSVEEGITTEAFF. The chain is assembled from TRBV29-1 and TRBJ1-1; D gene: possibly TRBD1, on 5 matching bases. From cysteine to phenylalanine, the CDR3 is 13 amino acids long. Of the read, only the CDR3 DNA is kept; its 39 bases are in frame from base 1. CDR1 and CDR2 are drawn from the germline V gene: SQVTM, ANQGSEA. V is shortened by 3 bases, J by 4 bases, and the region joining them spans 12 bases.